The table lists the clone carrying this T cell receptor (beta chain) with a count of one. Generated by immunoSEQ multiplex PCR, the TCRdb table keeps only in-frame clones and is missing some. In the table there are more than 40,000 clones, 60% to 80% of which are singletons. These data are taken from a study of OX40 agonist ivuxolimab in advanced cancers. Per the germline V gene, CDR1 is GTSNPN and CDR2 is SVGIG (reference sequence). The CDR3 length is 15 residues. J gave up 1 base and V 3 bases, and 7 bases lay outside the gene matches. The sequence was collected from an adult with an advanced solid tumor such as melanoma, head and neck, liver or kidney cancer. This sequence joins TRBV30 and TRBJ2-5; 8 nucleotides agree with TRBD1. This specimen was CD4+ or CD8+ T cells sorted from blood, taken in a trial of the OX40 agonist ivuxolimab. The CDR3 sequence: CAWRAMTGAQETQYF. The DNA of the CDR3 is TGTGCCTGGAGGGCTATGACAGGGGCCCAAGAGACCCAGTACTTC. The full variable domain, rest sourced from reference TRBV30 and TRBJ2-5, is SQTIHQWPATLVQPVGSPLSLECTVEGTSNPNLYWYRQAAGRGLQLLFYSVGIGQISSEVPQNLSASRPQDRQFILSSKKLLLSDSGFYLCAWRAMTGAQETQYFGPGTRLLVL.